The 17 T cell receptor beta chains reported below all come from one sample, sequenced in a study of technical replicates of blood from several donors. Method: immunoSEQ multiplex PCR; TCRdb's copy keeps in-frame clones and lacks some. Of approximately 85,000 clones listed, approximately 95% are singletons. What was sequenced was T cells isolated from PBMCs. The origin of the receptors is a human donor in good health.

The genes are TRBV6-5 and TRBJ2-1; 7 nucleotides agree with TRBD1. J gave up 3 bases and V 2 bases, and 7 bases lay outside the gene matches. This CDR3 is 16 amino acids long. Germline loops: CDR1 MNHEY, CDR2 SVGAGI. The chain's CDR3 is CASSYGMDRSYNEQFF. The CDR3 DNA reads TGTGCCAGCAGTTACGGGATGGACAGGAGCTACAATGAGCAGTTCTTC.

The J gene is TRBJ1-5, the V gene TRBV19; D unresolved. Germline loops: CDR1 LNHDA, CDR2 SQIVND (reference sequence). The length of the CDR3 is 12 residues. Trimming left V 5 bases short and J 6 bases short, with 8 bases between. The CDR3 nucleotides read TGTGCCAGTAGTGAAATGAGTCAGCCCCAGCATTTT. Translating gives CASSEMSQPQHF. Supplemented by reference TRBV19 and TRBJ1-5, the full variable domain reads DGGITQSPKYLFRKEGQNVTLSCEQNLNHDAMYWYRQDPGQGLRLIYYSQIVNDFQKGDIAEGYSVSREKKESFPLTVTSAQKNPTAFYLCASSEMSQPQHFGDGTRLSIL.

The chain is built from TRBV19 and TRBJ2-7, with 9 bases fitting TRBD1. V trimming: 2 bases; J trimming: 0 bases; junction bases outside the gene matches: 11. This CDR3 is built from 18 residues. CDR1 and CDR2 from the germline V gene are LNHDA and SQIVND (reference sequence). The CDR3 DNA follows: TGTGCCAGTAGTATAAGGGCCCCCGGGACAGGGTTCTCCTACGAGCAGTACTTC. This encodes CASSIRAPGTGFSYEQYF.

V usage is TRBV7-2 and J usage is TRBJ2-1; 7 bases agree with TRBD2. CDR1 is SGHTA and CDR2 is FQGNSA in the germline V gene. The CDR3 contains 15 residues. V dropped 4 bases and J dropped 9; count of bases not matched to a gene: 12. The CDR3, as DNA: TGTGCCAGCAGCTCCGGACTAGGTCTGCGTGGTGAGCAGTTCTTC. Protein product: CASSSGLGLRGEQFF.

The CDR3 spells CASSHAGTSVGELFF. CDR3 DNA: TGTGCCAGCAGCCACGCCGGGACTAGCGTCGGGGAGCTGTTTTTT. The V call is TRBV4-2, the J call TRBJ2-2, with TRBD2 matching 10 bases. CDR1 is LGHNA and CDR2 is YNFKEQ in the germline V gene. Germline trimming cut 3 bases from V and 7 bases from J; bases unmatched to any gene: 5. This CDR3 spans 15 amino acids.

The chain carries TRBV7-6 and TRBJ2-1, with 10 bases matching TRBD2. Germline V gene lookup returns CDR1 SGHVS and CDR2 FNYEAQ. The CDR3 sequence is 15 residues long. The V gene end was trimmed by 6 bases and the J gene end by 3 bases; junction bases not matched to a gene: 5. The CDR3, as DNA: TGTGCCAGCAGGTCAACTAGCGGGATCTACAATGAGCAGTTCTTC. Protein sequence: CASRSTSGIYNEQFF.

The chain carries TRBV7-8 and TRBJ1-6; D call uncertain. CDR3 size: 17 residues. The V and J ends lost 3 bases and 1 base respectively, with 13 bases between them. Germline V gene sequence: CDR1 SGHVS, CDR2 FQNEAQ. CDR3 bases: TGTGCCAGCAGCTTTGGGATCCGGGGTTCCTATAATTCACCCCTCCACTTT. Translated: CASSFGIRGSYNSPLHF. Full variable domain (remainder filled in from reference TRBV7-8 and TRBJ1-6): GAGVSQSPRYKVAKRGQDVALRCDPISGHVSLFWYQQALGQGPEFLTYFQNEAQLDKSGLPSDRFFAERPEGSVSTLKIQRTQQEDSAVYLCASSFGIRGSYNSPLHFGNGTRLTVT.

The CDR3 here is CASSQGSGLTYNEQFF. The DNA of the CDR3 is TGTGCCAGCAGCCAAGGCTCGGGACTGACCTACAATGAGCAGTTCTTC. The chain employs TRBV4-2 and TRBJ2-1; possible D gene TRBD2, 6 bases. Per the germline V gene, CDR1 is LGHNA and CDR2 is YNFKEQ. V was clipped by 1 base and J by 2 bases, with 12 bases between them. The CDR3 contains 16 residues.

V usage is TRBV5-5 and J usage is TRBJ2-3, with 9 nucleotides matching TRBD2. The CDR3 loop spans 18 amino acids. V dropped 0 bases and J dropped 1; count of bases not matched to a gene: 9. The germline V gene encodes CDR1 SGHKS and CDR2 YYEKEE (reference sequence). In DNA, the CDR3 is TGTGCCAGCAGCTTGGCTGCTAGCGGGAACCATGGCACAGATACGCAGTATTTT. Translated, it gives CASSLAASGNHGTDTQYF.

The J gene is TRBJ1-1, the V gene TRBV28, with D unresolved. Germline lookup yields CDR1 MDHEN and CDR2 SYDVKM. This CDR3 is built from 15 residues. Trimming removed 6 bases at V and 0 bases at J, with 14 bases between. The CDR3 here is CASSHKFVLNTEAFF. Written as DNA, the CDR3 is TGTGCCAGCAGCCACAAGTTCGTATTGAACACTGAAGCTTTCTTT.

The chain uses TRBV9 and TRBJ1-5, with 8 bases that match TRBD1. The germline V gene encodes CDR1 SGDLS and CDR2 YYNGEE. There are 14 residues in the CDR3. The junction had 3 bases not matched to a gene; V was cut back by 3 bases and J by 4 bases. DNA for the CDR3: TGTGCCAGCAGCGCGGGACAGGTAAATCAGCCCCAGCATTTT. It translates to CASSAGQVNQPQHF.

The chain links TRBV7-8 to TRBJ2-1; the match to TRBD2 covers 13 bases. The J segment lost 8 bases and the V segment lost 1 base, leaving 5 bases of the junction unmatched. The CDR3 covers 16 residues. The germline gives CDR1 SGHVS, CDR2 FQNEAQ. CDR3 DNA sequence: TGTGCCAGCAGCTTAGTAAGGACTAGCGGGAGCTATGAGCAGTTCTTC. The encoded protein is CASSLVRTSGSYEQFF.

This clone was seen more than once but under ten times. The chain couples TRBV7-9 to TRBJ1-2, with D unresolved. Germline-derived CDR1 and CDR2 are SEHNR and FQNEAQ (reference sequence). V lost 5 bases and J 4 bases, leaving 11 bases between the germline ends. This CDR3 spans 13 amino acids. The chain's CDR3 is CASSDIRGYGYTF. CDR3 coding DNA: TGTGCCAGCAGCGACATCCGGGGCTATGGCTACACCTTC.

This clone was picked up one time. The chain links TRBV7-9 to TRBJ1-1, with D perhaps matching TRBD1 (5 bases). CDR3 size: 15 residues. CDR1 SEHNR and CDR2 FQNEAQ come from the germline V gene (reference sequence). V was pared by 0 bases and J by 1 base, with 9 bases between. CDR3 residues: CASSLAQGGNTEAFF. As DNA, the CDR3 is TGTGCCAGCAGCTTAGCGCAGGGTGGGAACACTGAAGCTTTCTTT.

This chain uses TRBV14 with TRBJ1-3; no reliable D call. Per germline, CDR1 SGHDN and CDR2 FVKESK. The CDR3 is 16 residues long. Trimming took 1 base from V and 0 from J, leaving 10 bases between them. The CDR3 bases are TGTGCCAGCAGCCAAGTTGGCCTCGCCTCTGGAAACACCATATATTTT. It translates to CASSQVGLASGNTIYF.

The gene calls are TRBV10-3 and TRBJ2-1, with 10 bases aligning to TRBD1. This CDR3 has 15 amino acids. Germline V CDR1 and CDR2: ENHRY, SYGVKD. V shed 3 bases and J 6 bases; nucleotides not matched to a gene: 5. CDR3 nucleotides: TGTGCCATCAGTGACTCAAGGACAGGGGGCAATGAGCAGTTCTTC. Translation gives CAISDSRTGGNEQFF.

This clone is a singleton in its sample. V usage is TRBV2 and J usage is TRBJ1-1; tentative D call: TRBD1 (6 bases). Trimming took off 7 bases at V and 1 base at J, with 13 bases between the two ends. The CDR3 sequence is 14 residues long. Looked up from germline, CDR1 is SNHLY and CDR2 is FYNNEI. CDR3 region: CASIRPGQNTEAFF. CDR3 coding DNA: TGTGCCAGCATTCGTCCGGGACAGAACACTGAAGCTTTCTTT.